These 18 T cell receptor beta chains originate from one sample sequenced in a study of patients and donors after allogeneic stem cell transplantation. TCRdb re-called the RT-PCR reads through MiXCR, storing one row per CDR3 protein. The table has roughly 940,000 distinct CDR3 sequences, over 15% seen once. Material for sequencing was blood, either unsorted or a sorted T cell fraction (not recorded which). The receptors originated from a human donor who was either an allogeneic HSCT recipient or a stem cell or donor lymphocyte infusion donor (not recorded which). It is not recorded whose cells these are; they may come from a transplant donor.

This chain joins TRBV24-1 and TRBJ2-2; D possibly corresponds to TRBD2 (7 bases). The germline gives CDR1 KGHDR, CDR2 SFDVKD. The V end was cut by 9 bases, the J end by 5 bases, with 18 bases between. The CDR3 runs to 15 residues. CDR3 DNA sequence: TGTGCCACCCGTGGGGGGGGGCAAACAACCGGGGAGCTGTTTTTT. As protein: CATRGGGQTTGELFF.

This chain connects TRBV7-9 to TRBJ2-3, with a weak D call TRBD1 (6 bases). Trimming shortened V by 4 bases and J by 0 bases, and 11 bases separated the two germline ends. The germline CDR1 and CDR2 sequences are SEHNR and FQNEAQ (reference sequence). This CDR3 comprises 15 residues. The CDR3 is CASSYTGSSTDTQYF. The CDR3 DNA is TGTGCCAGCAGCTATACAGGGTCGAGCACAGATACGCAGTATTTT.

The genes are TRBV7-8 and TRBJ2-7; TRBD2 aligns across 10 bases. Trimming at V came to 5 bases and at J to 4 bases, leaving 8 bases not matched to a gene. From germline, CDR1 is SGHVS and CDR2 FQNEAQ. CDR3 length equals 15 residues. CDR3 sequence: CASSIIAGGRYEQYF. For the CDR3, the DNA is TGTGCCAGCAGCATAATAGCGGGGGGCCGATACGAGCAGTACTTC.

Here the CDR3 DNA reads TGTGCCAGCAGCGGAGGAGCCACCGGGGGCTACACCTTC. This gives the protein CASSGGATGGYTF. This chain links TRBV9 with TRBJ1-2; no clear D gene. V was cut by 3 bases and J by 8 bases, with 14 bases left in between. This CDR3 is 13 amino acids long. CDR1 and CDR2 (germline): SGDLS, YYNGEE.

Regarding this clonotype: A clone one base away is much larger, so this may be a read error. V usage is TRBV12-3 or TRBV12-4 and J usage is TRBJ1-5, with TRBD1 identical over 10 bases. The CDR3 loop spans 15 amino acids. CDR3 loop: CSSSYRQGADQPQHF. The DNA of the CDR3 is TGTTCCAGCAGTTACAGACAGGGGGCGGATCAGCCCCAGCATTTT.

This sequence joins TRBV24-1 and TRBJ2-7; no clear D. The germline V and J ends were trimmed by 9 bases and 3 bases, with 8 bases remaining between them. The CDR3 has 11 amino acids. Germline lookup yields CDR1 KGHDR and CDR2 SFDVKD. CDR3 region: CATGDRYEQYF. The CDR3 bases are TGTGCCACCGGAGACCGCTACGAGCAGTACTTC.

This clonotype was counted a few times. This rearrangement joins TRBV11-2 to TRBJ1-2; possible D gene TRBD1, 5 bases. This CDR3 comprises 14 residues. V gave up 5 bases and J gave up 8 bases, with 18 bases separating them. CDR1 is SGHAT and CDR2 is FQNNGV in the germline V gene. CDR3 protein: CASSTPQGPSGYTF. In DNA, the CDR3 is TGTGCCAGCAGCACCCCTCAGGGTCCTTCGGGCTACACCTTC.

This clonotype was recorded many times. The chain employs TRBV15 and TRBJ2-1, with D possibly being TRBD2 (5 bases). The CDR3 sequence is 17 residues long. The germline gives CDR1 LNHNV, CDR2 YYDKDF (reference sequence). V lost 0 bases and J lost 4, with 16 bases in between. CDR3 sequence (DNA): TGTGCCACCAGCAGAGACCCGGTTACAGCGGCATACAATGAGCAGTTCTTC. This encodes CATSRDPVTAAYNEQFF.

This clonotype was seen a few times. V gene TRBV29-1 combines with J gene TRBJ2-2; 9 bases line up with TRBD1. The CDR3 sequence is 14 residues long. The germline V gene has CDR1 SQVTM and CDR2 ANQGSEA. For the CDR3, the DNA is TGCACCCACCCTAGACAGGGGGGTCCCGGGGAGCTGTTTTTT. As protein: CTHPRQGGPGELFF.

The CDR3 nucleotides are TGCGCCTGCAACGGGAACACAGATACGCAGTATTTT. It is translated as CACNGNTDTQYF. The V call is TRBV5-1, the J call TRBJ2-3, with D perhaps TRBD2 (5 bases). Trimming left V 10 bases short and J 2 bases short, with 11 bases between. Germline V lookup: CDR1 SGHRS, CDR2 YFSETQ. The CDR3 covers 12 residues.

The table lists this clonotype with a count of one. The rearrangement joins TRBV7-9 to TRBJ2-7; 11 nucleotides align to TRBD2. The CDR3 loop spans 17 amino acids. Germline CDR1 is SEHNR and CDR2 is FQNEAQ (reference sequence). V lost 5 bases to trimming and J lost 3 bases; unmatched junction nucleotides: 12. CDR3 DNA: TGTGCCAGCAGCACTCCCGCGCGACTAGCGGGGAGCTACGAGCAGTACTTC. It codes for CASSTPARLAGSYEQYF.

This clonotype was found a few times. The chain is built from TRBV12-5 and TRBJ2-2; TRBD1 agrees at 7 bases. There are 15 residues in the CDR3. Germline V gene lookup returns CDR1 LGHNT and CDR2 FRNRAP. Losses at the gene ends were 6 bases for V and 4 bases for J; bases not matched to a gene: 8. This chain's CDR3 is CASGPRGQSTGELFF. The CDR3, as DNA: TGTGCTAGTGGCCCTAGGGGGCAAAGCACCGGGGAGCTGTTTTTT.

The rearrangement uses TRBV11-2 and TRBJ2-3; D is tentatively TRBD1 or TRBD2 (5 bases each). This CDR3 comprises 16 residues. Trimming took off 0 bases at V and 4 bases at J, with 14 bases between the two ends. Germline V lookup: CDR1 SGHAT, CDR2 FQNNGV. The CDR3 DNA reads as TGTGCCAGCAGCTTAGATGGTATATTGGGGGCAGATACGCAGTATTTT. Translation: CASSLDGILGADTQYF.

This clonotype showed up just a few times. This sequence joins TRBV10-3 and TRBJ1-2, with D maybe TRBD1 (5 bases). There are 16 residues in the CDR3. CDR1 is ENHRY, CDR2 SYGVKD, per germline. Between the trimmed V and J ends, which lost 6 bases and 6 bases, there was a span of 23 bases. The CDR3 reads CAIRKGEQSRIDGYTF. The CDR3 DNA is TGTGCCATCAGGAAAGGGGAACAATCCCGAATAGATGGCTACACCTTC.

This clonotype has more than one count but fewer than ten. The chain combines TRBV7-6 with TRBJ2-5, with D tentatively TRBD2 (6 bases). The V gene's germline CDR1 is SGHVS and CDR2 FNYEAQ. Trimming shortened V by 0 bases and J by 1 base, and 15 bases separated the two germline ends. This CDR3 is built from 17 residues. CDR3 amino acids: CASSLAFWGDGQETQYF. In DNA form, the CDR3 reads TGTGCCAGCAGCTTAGCTTTTTGGGGGGATGGCCAAGAGACCCAGTACTTC.

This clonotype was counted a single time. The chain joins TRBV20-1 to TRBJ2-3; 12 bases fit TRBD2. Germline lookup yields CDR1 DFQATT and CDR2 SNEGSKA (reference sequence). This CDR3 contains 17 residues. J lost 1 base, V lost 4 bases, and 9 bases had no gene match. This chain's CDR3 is CSAILAGGLRGTDTQYF. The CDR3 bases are TGCAGTGCTATCCTAGCGGGGGGGCTTAGGGGCACAGATACGCAGTATTTT.

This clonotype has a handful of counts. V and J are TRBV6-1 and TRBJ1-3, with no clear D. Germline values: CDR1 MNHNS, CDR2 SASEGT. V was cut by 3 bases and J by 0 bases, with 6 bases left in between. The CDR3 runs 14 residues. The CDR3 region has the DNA TGTGCCAGCAGTGAGTTAGGCTCTGGAAACACCATATATTTT. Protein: CASSELGSGNTIYF.

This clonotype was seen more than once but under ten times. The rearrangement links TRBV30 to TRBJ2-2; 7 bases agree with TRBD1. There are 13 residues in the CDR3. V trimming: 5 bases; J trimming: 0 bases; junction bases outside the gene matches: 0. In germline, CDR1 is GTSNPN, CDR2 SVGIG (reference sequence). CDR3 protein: CAWDRANTGELFF. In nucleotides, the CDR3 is TGTGCCTGGGACAGGGCGAACACCGGGGAGCTGTTTTTT.